Detailed here is one T cell receptor beta chain. This sample was taken from a study of CD8 T cells in Susac syndrome. Germline V lookup: CDR1 MNHNS, CDR2 SASEGT. The CDR3 sequence is 12 residues long. The ends were cut back, 8 bases at V and 4 bases at J, with 12 bases in the middle. Random hexamers served to reverse transcribe roughly 0.45 to 1 ug RNA. Amplification of TCR beta CDR3 across 54 Vbeta and 13 Jbeta was performed with immunoSEQ multiplex PCR. TCRdb fed the immunoSEQ multiplex PCR reads into MiXCR, producing one record per CDR3 protein. The data contain 150,000 to 200,000 distinct CDR3 sequences, just under 95% of them singletons. Purification of the CD8+ and CD4+ T cells relied on negative isolation, and TEMRA cells underwent FACS enrichment.

The gene calls are TRBV6-1 and TRBJ2-7, with D possibly TRBD1 on 8 matching bases. Sequencing was carried out using CD4+ T cells from PBMCs. This TCR came from a human donor in good health. The CDR3 DNA reads as TGTGCCAGCGACAGGGGAGGGTACGAGCAGTACTTC. Its protein product is CASDRGGYEQYF.